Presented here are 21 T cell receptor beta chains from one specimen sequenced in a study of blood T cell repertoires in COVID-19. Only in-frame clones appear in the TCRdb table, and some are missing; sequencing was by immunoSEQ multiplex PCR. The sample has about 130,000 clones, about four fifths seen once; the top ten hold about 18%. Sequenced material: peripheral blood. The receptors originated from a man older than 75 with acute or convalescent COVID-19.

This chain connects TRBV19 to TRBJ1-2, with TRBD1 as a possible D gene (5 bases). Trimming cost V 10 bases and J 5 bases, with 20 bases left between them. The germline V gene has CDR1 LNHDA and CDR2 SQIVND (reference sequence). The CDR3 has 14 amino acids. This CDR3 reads CATRGAGRHYGYTF. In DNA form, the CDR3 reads TGTGCCACTAGAGGGGCAGGGCGACATTATGGCTACACCTTC.

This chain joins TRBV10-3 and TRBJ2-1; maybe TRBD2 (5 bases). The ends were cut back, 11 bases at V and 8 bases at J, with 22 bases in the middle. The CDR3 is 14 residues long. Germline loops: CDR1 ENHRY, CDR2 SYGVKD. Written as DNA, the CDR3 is TGTGCCCTATCTCAGAGTAGCGTAGGTCATGAGCAGTTCTTC. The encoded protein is CALSQSSVGHEQFF.

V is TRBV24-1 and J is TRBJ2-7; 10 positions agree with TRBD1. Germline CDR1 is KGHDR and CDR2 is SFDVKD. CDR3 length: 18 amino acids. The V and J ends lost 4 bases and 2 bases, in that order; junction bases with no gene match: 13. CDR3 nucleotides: TGTGCCACCAGTGACAATTCCCCGGACAGGGGGGGTACCTACGAGCAGTACTTC. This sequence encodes CATSDNSPDRGGTYEQYF.

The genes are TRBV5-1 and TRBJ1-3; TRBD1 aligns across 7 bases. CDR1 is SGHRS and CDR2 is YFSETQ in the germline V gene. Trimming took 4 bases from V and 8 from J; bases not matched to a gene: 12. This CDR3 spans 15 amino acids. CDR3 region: CASSGQGVGLDTIYF. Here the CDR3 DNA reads TGCGCCAGCAGCGGCCAGGGGGTCGGTTTAGACACCATATATTTT.

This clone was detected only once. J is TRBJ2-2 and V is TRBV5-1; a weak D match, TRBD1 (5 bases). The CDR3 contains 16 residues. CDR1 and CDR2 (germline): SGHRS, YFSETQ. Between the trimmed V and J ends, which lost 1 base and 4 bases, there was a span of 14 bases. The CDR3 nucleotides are TGCGCCAGCAGCTTGTTTAGCCAGGGTACCACCGGGGAGCTGTTTTTT. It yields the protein CASSLFSQGTTGELFF. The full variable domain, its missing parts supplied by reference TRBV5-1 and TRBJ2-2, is KAGVTQTPRYLIKTRGQQVTLSCSPISGHRSVSWYQQTPGQGLQFLFEYFSETQRNKGNFPGRFSGRQFSNSRSEMNVSTLELGDSALYLCASSLFSQGTTGELFFGEGSRLTVL.

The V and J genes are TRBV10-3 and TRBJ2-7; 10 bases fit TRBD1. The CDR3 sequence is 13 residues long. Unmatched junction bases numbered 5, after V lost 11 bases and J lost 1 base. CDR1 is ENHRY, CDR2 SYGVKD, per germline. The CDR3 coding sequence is TGTGCCTACCGGGACAGGGGTTCCTACGAGCAGTACTTC. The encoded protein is CAYRDRGSYEQYF.

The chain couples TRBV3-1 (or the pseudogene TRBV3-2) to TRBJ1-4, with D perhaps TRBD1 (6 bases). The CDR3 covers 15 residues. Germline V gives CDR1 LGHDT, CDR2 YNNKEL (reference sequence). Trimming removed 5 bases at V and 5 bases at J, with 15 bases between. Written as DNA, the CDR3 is TGTGCCAGCAGCGAAGGGGGGCGAGGGAATGAAAAACTGTTTTTT. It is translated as CASSEGGRGNEKLFF.

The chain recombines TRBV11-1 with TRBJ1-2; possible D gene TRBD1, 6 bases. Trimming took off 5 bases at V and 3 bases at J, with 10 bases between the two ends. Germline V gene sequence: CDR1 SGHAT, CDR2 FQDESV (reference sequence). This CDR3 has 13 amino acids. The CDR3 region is CASSRQGYYGYTF. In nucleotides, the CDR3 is TGTGCCAGCAGCCGCCAGGGGTACTATGGCTACACCTTC.

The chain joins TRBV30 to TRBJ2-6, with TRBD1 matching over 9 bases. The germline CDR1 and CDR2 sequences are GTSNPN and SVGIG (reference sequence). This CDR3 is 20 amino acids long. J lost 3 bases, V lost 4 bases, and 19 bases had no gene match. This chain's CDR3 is CAWNAALLRDRVSGANVLTF. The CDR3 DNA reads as TGTGCCTGGAACGCGGCCCTGCTGCGGGACAGGGTGAGTGGGGCCAACGTCCTGACTTTC.

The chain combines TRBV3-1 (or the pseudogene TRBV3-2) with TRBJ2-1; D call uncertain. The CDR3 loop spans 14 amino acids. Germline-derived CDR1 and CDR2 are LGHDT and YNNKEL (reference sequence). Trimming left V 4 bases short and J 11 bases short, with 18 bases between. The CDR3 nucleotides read TGTGCCAGCAGCCCGCAGTACTACAATGGAAAGCAGTTCTTC. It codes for CASSPQYYNGKQFF.

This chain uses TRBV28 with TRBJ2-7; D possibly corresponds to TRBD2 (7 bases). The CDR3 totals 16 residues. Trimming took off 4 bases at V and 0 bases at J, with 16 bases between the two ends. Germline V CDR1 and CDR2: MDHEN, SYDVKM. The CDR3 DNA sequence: TGTGCCAGCAGTTCTCACCGGGGGGCTGGCTCCTACGAGCAGTACTTC. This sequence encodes CASSSHRGAGSYEQYF.

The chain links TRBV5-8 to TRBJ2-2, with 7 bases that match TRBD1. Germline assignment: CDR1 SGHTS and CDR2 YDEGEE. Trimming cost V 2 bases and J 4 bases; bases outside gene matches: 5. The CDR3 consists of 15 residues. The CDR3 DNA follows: TGTGCCAGCAGCTTCCTGACAGGGAGCACCGGGGAGCTGTTTTTT. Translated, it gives CASSFLTGSTGELFF.

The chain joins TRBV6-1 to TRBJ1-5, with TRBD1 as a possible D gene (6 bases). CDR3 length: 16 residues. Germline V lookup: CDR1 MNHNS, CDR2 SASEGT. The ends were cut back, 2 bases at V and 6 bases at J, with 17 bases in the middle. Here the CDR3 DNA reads TGTGCCAGCAGTGAACAGGGGCAGGGATTAAGTCAGCCCCAGCATTTT. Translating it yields CASSEQGQGLSQPQHF.

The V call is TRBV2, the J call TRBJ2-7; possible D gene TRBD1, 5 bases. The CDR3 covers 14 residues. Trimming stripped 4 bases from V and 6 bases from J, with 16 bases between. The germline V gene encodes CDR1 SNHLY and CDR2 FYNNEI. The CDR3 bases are TGTGCCAGCAGTGGGTATCTGGGTAGGGGCGAGCAGTACTTC. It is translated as CASSGYLGRGEQYF. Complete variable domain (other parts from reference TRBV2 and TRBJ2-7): EPEVTQTPSHQVTQMGQEVILRCVPISNHLYFYWYRQILGQKVEFLVSFYNNEISEKSEIFDDQFSVERPDGSNFTLKIRSTKLEDSAMYFCASSGYLGRGEQYFGPGTRLTVT.

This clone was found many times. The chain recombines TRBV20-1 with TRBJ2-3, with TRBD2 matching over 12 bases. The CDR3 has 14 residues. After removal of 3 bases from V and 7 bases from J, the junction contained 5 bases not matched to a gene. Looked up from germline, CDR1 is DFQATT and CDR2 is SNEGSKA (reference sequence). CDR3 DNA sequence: TGCAGTGCTAGTCCTAGCGGGGGGGCAAATACGCAGTATTTT. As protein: CSASPSGGANTQYF.

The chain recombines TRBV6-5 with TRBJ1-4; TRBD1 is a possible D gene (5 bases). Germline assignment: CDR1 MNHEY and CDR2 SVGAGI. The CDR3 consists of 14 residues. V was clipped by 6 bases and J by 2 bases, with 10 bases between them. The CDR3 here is CASSPYRTNEKLFF. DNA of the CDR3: TGTGCCAGCAGCCCCTACAGGACTAATGAAAAACTGTTTTTT.

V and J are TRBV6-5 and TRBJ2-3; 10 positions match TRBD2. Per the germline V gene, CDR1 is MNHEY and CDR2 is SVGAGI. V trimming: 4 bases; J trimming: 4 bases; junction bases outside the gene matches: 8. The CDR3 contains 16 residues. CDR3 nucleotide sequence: TGTGCCAGCAGTTTCCTTAGCGGGGGGTTTCCAGATACGCAGTATTTT. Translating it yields CASSFLSGGFPDTQYF.

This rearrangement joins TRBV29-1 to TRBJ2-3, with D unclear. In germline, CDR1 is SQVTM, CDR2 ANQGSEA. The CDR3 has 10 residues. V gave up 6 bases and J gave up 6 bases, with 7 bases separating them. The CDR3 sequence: CSVGSDTQYF. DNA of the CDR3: TGCAGCGTCGGGTCGGATACGCAGTATTTT.

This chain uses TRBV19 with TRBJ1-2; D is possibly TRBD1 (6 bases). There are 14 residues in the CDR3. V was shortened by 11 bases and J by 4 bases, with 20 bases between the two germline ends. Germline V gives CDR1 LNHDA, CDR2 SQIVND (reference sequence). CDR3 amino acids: CASSNRDPPYGYTF. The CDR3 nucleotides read TGTGCCTCTTCAAACAGGGATCCCCCCTATGGCTACACCTTC.

The CDR3 is CSVALSGGEKLFF. In DNA, the CDR3 is TGCAGCGTTGCGTTGTCGGGGGGTGAAAAACTGTTTTTT. The V and J genes are TRBV29-1 and TRBJ1-4; D perhaps matches TRBD1 (5 bases). Germline CDR1 and CDR2: SQVTM and ANQGSEA. With 4 bases removed from V and 7 bases from J, the gap between germline ends came to 13 bases. The CDR3 is made up of 13 amino acids.

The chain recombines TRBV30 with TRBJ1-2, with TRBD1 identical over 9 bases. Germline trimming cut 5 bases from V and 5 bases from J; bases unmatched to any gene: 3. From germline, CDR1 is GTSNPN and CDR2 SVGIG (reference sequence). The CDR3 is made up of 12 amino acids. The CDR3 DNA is TGTGCCTGGGAACAGGGGGCTTATGGCTACACCTTC. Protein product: CAWEQGAYGYTF.